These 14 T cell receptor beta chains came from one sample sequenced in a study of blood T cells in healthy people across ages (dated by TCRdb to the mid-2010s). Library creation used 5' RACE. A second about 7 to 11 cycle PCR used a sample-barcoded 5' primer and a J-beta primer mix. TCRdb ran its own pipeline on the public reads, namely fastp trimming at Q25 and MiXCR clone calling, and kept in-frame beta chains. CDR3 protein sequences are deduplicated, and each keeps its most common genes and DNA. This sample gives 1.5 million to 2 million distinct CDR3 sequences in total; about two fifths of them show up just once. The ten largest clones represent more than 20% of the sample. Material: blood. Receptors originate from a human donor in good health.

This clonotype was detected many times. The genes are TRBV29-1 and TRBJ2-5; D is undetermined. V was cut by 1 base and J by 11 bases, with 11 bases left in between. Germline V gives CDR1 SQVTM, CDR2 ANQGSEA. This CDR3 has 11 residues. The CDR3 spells CSVEGLEEQYF. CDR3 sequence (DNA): TGCAGCGTTGAAGGGTTAGAAGAGCAGTACTTC.

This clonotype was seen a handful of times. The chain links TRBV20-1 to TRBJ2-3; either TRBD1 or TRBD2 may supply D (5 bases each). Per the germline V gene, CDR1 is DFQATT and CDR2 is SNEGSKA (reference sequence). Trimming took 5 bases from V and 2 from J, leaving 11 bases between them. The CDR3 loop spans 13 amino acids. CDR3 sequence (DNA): TGCAGTGCTCGACGGGACCTCACAGATACGCAGTATTTT. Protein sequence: CSARRDLTDTQYF.

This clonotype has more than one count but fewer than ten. CDR3 sequence reads: CNGGDSRGAFF. The CDR3 DNA sequence: TGCAACGGTGGGGACTCGAGGGGAGCTTTCTTT. The chain recombines TRBV29-1 with TRBJ1-1; weak D call: TRBD1 (5 bases). CDR3 length equals 11 residues. CDR1 is SQVTM, CDR2 ANQGSEA, per germline. The whole variable domain, filled in from reference TRBV29-1 and TRBJ1-1, reads SAVISQKPSRDICQRGTSLTIQCQVDSQVTMMFWYRQQPGQSLTLIATANQGSEATYESGFVIDKFPISRPNLTFSTLTVSNMSPEDSSIYLCNGGDSRGAFFGQGTRLTVV.

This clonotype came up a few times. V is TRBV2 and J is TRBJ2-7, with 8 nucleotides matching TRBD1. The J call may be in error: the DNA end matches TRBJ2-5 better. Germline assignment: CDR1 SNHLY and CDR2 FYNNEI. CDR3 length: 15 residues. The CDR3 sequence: CASSQTGTGGETQYF. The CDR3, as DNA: TGTGCCAGCAGTCAAACCGGGACAGGCGGAGAGACCCAGTACTTC.

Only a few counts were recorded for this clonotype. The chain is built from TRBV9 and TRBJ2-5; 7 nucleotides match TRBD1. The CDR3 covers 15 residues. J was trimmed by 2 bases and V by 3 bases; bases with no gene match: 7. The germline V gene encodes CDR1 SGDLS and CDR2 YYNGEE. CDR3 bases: TGTGCCAGCAGCGCCACGGGACAGACTCAAGAGACCCAGTACTTC. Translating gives CASSATGQTQETQYF.

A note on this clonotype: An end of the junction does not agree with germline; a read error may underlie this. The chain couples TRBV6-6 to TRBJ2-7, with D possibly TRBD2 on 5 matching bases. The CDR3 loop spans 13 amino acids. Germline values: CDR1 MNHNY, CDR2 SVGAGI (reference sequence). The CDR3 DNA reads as TGTACCAGCAGTACCGGGATAGCCTACGAGCAGTACTTC. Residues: CTSSTGIAYEQYF.

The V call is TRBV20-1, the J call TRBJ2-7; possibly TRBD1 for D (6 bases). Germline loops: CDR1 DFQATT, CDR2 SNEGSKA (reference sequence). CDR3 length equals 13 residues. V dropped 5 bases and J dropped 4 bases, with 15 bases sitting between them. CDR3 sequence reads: CSAERGRGYEQYF. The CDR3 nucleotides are TGCAGTGCTGAACGGGGCAGGGGATACGAGCAGTACTTC.

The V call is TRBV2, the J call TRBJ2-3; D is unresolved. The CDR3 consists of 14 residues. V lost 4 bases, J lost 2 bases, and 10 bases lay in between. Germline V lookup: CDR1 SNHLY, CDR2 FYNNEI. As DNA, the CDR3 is TGTGCCAGCAGTGTCTCCCCACACACAGATACGCAGTATTTT. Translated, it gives CASSVSPHTDTQYF.

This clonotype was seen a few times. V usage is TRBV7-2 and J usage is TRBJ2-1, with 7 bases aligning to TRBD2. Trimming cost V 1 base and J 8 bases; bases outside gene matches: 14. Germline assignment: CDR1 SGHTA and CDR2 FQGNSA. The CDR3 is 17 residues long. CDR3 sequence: CASSLVGTTFGVDEQFF. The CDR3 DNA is TGTGCCAGCAGCTTAGTAGGGACTACATTCGGGGTAGATGAGCAGTTCTTC. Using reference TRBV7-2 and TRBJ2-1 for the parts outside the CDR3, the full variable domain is GAGVSQSPSNKVTEKGKDVELRCDPISGHTALYWYRQSLGQGLEFLIYFQGNSAPDKSGLPSDRFSAERTGGSVSTLTIQRTQQEDSAVYLCASSLVGTTFGVDEQFFGPGTRLTVL.

The CDR3 is CASSVTSGNEQYF. CDR3 coding DNA: TGTGCCAGCAGCGTGACTAGCGGGAACGAGCAGTACTTC. The chain is built from TRBV13 and TRBJ2-7, with TRBD2 matching 11 bases. J lost 5 bases, V lost 5 bases, and 2 bases had no gene match. Germline V gene data show CDR1 as PRHDT and CDR2 as FYEKMQ (reference sequence). The CDR3 spans 13 residues.

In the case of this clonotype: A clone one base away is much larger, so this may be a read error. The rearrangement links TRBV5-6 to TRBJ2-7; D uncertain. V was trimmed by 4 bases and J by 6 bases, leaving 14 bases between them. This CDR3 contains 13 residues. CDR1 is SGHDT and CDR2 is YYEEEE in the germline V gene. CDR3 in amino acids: CASSPLRSCEQYF. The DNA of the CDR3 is TGTGCCAGCAGCCCCCTAAGGAGCTGCGAGCAGTACTTC.

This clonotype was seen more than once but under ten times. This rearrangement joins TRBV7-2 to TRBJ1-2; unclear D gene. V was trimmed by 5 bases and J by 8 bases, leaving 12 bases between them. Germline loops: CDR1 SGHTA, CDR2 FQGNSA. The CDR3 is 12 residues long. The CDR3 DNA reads TGTGCCAGCAGCCAATCGTGTGGAGGCTACACCTTC. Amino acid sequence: CASSQSCGGYTF.

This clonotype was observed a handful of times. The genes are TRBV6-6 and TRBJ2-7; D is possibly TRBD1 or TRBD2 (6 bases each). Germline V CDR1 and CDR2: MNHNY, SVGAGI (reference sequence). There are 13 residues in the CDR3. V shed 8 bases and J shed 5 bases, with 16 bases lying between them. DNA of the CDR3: TGTGCCAGCCGCTTGGGGGGCCCCAACGAGCAGTACTTC. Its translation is CASRLGGPNEQYF.

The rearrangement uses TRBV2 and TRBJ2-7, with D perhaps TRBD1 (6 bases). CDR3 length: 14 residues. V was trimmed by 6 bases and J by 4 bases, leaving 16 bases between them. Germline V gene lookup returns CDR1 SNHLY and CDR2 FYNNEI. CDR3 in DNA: TGTGCCAGCAGCTCACAGGGCGTTAGGTACGAGCAGTACTTC. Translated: CASSSQGVRYEQYF.